This TCR beta chain was sequenced for a study of identical twins. Regarding the study as a whole: Abundant beta clonotypes from cord blood had fewer insertions, unlike memory repertoires, which showed none.

In TCRdb, the 5' RACE reads were re-called with MiXCR into one record per CDR3 protein. Here the sample spans fewer than 350,000 distinct CDR3 sequences, more than 6.5% being singletons. As concerns this clonotype: Antigen: not known.

These records were also assigned to another study, of yellow fever vaccine responses in identical twins.

The clonotype was recovered from a woman under 30 in good health. Sequenced sample: memory (CD45RO+) T cells sorted from blood.

The CDR3 sequence is CASSSVNYEQYF. DNA of the CDR3: TGTGCCAGCAGCTCAGTTAACTACGAGCAGTACTTC. The chain links TRBV7-9 to TRBJ2-7; D is uncertain. Germline V gene sequence: CDR1 SEHNR, CDR2 FQNEAQ (reference sequence). This CDR3 has 12 residues. V was pared by 4 bases and J by 3 bases, with 7 bases between.